The rows below give T cell receptor beta chains drawn from one sample of a study of shared clonotypes between healthy human individuals. The data were produced by immunoSEQ multiplex PCR, yet TCRdb's version contains in-frame clones alone and is incomplete. Found here are over a million clones, about 98.5% of them singletons; the top ten hold about 0.4%. Sequenced material: naive CD4+ T cells sorted from blood. Receptors were obtained from a man aged 25 to 45 in good health. Both conserved end residues are part of each CDR3. The order of the fields is J gene, CDR3 length, clone size, V gene, D gene, CDR3 protein, CDR3 DNA. A D gene is named only where the DNA matches it firmly. Clone size is stated in some rows and not others, as once, few, many or a class when expanded.

j_call: TRBJ2-2; cdr3_length: 16; clone_size: NA; v_call: TRBV29-1; d_call: TRBD2; cdr3_aa: CSVGRTSGRNTGELFF; cdr3_nt: TGCAGCGTTGGCCGGACTAGCGGGAGAAACACCGGGGAGCTGTTTTTT
j_call: TRBJ1-5; cdr3_length: 16; clone_size: NA; v_call: TRBV2; d_call: TRBD1; cdr3_aa: CASSELGDRSGQPQHF; cdr3_nt: TGTGCCAGCAGTGAACTTGGGGACAGGTCTGGTCAGCCCCAGCATTTT
j_call: TRBJ2-1; cdr3_length: 13; clone_size: NA; v_call: TRBV18; d_call: NA; cdr3_aa: CASSPLSYNEQFF; cdr3_nt: TGTGCCAGCTCACCCTTGAGTTACAATGAGCAGTTCTTC
j_call: TRBJ2-5; cdr3_length: 17; clone_size: NA; v_call: TRBV18; d_call: TRBD1; cdr3_aa: CASSPITPGQGQETQYF; cdr3_nt: TGTGCCAGCTCACCAATAACCCCGGGACAGGGACAAGAGACCCAGTACTTC
j_call: TRBJ2-5; cdr3_length: 13; clone_size: NA; v_call: TRBV2; d_call: TRBD1; cdr3_aa: CASSMDRRETQYF; cdr3_nt: TGTGCCAGCAGCATGGACAGGAGAGAGACCCAGTACTTC
j_call: TRBJ2-2; cdr3_length: 15; clone_size: NA; v_call: TRBV5-1; d_call: TRBD1; cdr3_aa: CASSWGQQNTGELFF; cdr3_nt: TGCGCCAGCAGCTGGGGACAGCAGAACACCGGGGAGCTGTTTTTT
j_call: TRBJ1-2; cdr3_length: 13; clone_size: NA; v_call: TRBV19; d_call: NA; cdr3_aa: CAARERGSYGYTF; cdr3_nt: TGTGCCGCCCGGGAGAGGGGGTCGTATGGCTACACCTTC
j_call: TRBJ2-7; cdr3_length: 14; clone_size: NA; v_call: TRBV5-1; d_call: NA; cdr3_aa: CASSLAEKVHEQYF; cdr3_nt: TGCGCCAGCAGCTTGGCGGAGAAAGTACACGAGCAGTACTTC
j_call: TRBJ2-7; cdr3_length: 13; clone_size: NA; v_call: TRBV7-9; d_call: NA; cdr3_aa: CASSLAERYEQYF; cdr3_nt: TGTGCCAGCAGCTTAGCCGAGCGGTACGAGCAGTACTTC
j_call: TRBJ2-5; cdr3_length: 14; clone_size: NA; v_call: TRBV10-2; d_call: NA; cdr3_aa: CASSADRDQETQYF; cdr3_nt: TGCGCCAGCAGTGCGGATCGCGACCAAGAGACCCAGTACTTC
j_call: TRBJ1-3; cdr3_length: 14; clone_size: NA; v_call: TRBV18; d_call: TRBD1; cdr3_aa: CASSAGQARNTIYF; cdr3_nt: TGTGCCAGCTCAGCGGGACAGGCTCGGAACACCATATATTTT
j_call: TRBJ2-7; cdr3_length: 13; clone_size: once; v_call: TRBV28; d_call: NA; cdr3_aa: CASSYHGLYEQYF; cdr3_nt: TGTGCCAGCAGTTACCATGGACTCTACGAGCAGTACTTC
j_call: TRBJ1-1; cdr3_length: 15; clone_size: NA; v_call: TRBV5-5; d_call: NA; cdr3_aa: CASSLSGRRYTEAFF; cdr3_nt: TGTGCCAGCAGCTTGTCCGGCAGAAGATACACTGAAGCTTTCTTT
j_call: TRBJ2-7; cdr3_length: 13; clone_size: NA; v_call: TRBV27; d_call: TRBD2; cdr3_aa: CASSPISGAEQYF; cdr3_nt: TGTGCCAGCAGTCCCATCAGCGGGGCCGAGCAGTACTTC
j_call: TRBJ2-7; cdr3_length: 15; clone_size: once; v_call: TRBV28; d_call: TRBD2; cdr3_aa: CASSRTSGSSYEQYF; cdr3_nt: TGTGCCAGCAGCAGAACTAGCGGGAGTTCCTACGAGCAGTACTTC
j_call: TRBJ2-7; cdr3_length: 17; clone_size: NA; v_call: TRBV19; d_call: TRBD1; cdr3_aa: CASSRMTGGASVHEQYF; cdr3_nt: TGTGCCAGTAGTAGAATGACAGGGGGCGCTTCGGTCCACGAGCAGTACTTC
j_call: TRBJ1-1; cdr3_length: 13; clone_size: NA; v_call: TRBV7-6; d_call: NA; cdr3_aa: CASSLGSGTEAFF; cdr3_nt: TGTGCCAGCAGCTTAGGATCGGGCACTGAAGCTTTCTTT
j_call: TRBJ2-3; cdr3_length: 16; clone_size: NA; v_call: TRBV9; d_call: TRBD2; cdr3_aa: CASSVGSSGYTDTQYF; cdr3_nt: TGTGCCAGCAGCGTAGGGTCTAGCGGGTACACAGATACGCAGTATTTT
j_call: TRBJ2-1; cdr3_length: 15; clone_size: NA; v_call: TRBV25-1; d_call: NA; cdr3_aa: CASTSTSRPYNEQFF; cdr3_nt: TGTGCCAGCACGTCCACTAGCCGCCCCTACAATGAGCAGTTCTTC
j_call: TRBJ2-5; cdr3_length: 11; clone_size: NA; v_call: TRBV20-1; d_call: NA; cdr3_aa: CSAEGGQTQYF; cdr3_nt: TGCAGTGCTGAGGGGGGGCAGACCCAGTACTTC
j_call: TRBJ1-1; cdr3_length: 15; clone_size: NA; v_call: TRBV7-2; d_call: TRBD1; cdr3_aa: CASSLDRGRNTEAFF; cdr3_nt: TGTGCCAGCAGCTTAGACAGGGGTCGGAACACTGAAGCTTTCTTT
j_call: TRBJ2-2; cdr3_length: 18; clone_size: NA; v_call: TRBV7-9; d_call: TRBD2; cdr3_aa: CASSLAPLAGGFNGELFF; cdr3_nt: TGTGCCAGCAGCTTAGCCCCGCTTGCGGGAGGTTTCAACGGGGAGCTGTTTTTT
j_call: TRBJ1-5; cdr3_length: 15; clone_size: NA; v_call: TRBV19; d_call: TRBD1; cdr3_aa: CASSFTDRFNQPQHF; cdr3_nt: TGTGCCAGTAGTTTTACGGACAGGTTCAATCAGCCCCAGCATTTT
j_call: TRBJ2-7; cdr3_length: 11; clone_size: NA; v_call: TRBV29-1; d_call: NA; cdr3_aa: CSVGGPYEQYF; cdr3_nt: TGCAGCGTAGGAGGGCCCTACGAGCAGTACTTC
j_call: TRBJ2-5; cdr3_length: 17; clone_size: NA; v_call: TRBV5-4; d_call: TRBD2; cdr3_aa: CASGYPGLAGGQETQYF; cdr3_nt: TGTGCCAGCGGATACCCGGGACTAGCGGGAGGTCAAGAGACCCAGTACTTC
j_call: TRBJ2-3; cdr3_length: 17; clone_size: NA; v_call: TRBV4-1; d_call: TRBD2; cdr3_aa: CASSQEGLAGGTDTQYF; cdr3_nt: TGCGCCAGCAGCCAAGAGGGACTAGCGGGGGGCACAGATACGCAGTATTTT
j_call: TRBJ2-7; cdr3_length: 17; clone_size: NA; v_call: TRBV18; d_call: NA; cdr3_aa: CASSPVPTGSPTYEQYF; cdr3_nt: TGTGCCAGCTCACCAGTACCGACGGGGTCCCCGACGTACGAGCAGTACTTC
j_call: TRBJ1-2; cdr3_length: 13; clone_size: NA; v_call: TRBV11-2; d_call: TRBD1; cdr3_aa: CASSPGGGYGYTF; cdr3_nt: TGTGCCAGCAGCCCAGGGGGCGGCTATGGCTACACCTTC
j_call: TRBJ1-1; cdr3_length: 18; clone_size: NA; v_call: TRBV10-3; d_call: NA; cdr3_aa: CAISGQGREGRDDTEAFF; cdr3_nt: TGTGCCATCAGTGGGCAGGGGAGGGAAGGGAGAGATGACACTGAAGCTTTCTTT
j_call: TRBJ1-2; cdr3_length: 16; clone_size: NA; v_call: TRBV7-8; d_call: NA; cdr3_aa: CASSLVGRKGTNGYTF; cdr3_nt: TGTGCCAGCAGCTTAGTGGGAAGGAAGGGGACTAATGGCTACACCTTC
j_call: TRBJ2-2; cdr3_length: 14; clone_size: NA; v_call: TRBV5-4; d_call: TRBD1; cdr3_aa: CASRSSGGTGELFF; cdr3_nt: TGTGCCAGCAGGTCTTCAGGGGGCACCGGGGAGCTGTTTTTT
j_call: TRBJ2-7; cdr3_length: 17; clone_size: NA; v_call: TRBV4-3; d_call: TRBD1; cdr3_aa: CASSWGPTGTGAYEQYF; cdr3_nt: TGCGCCAGCAGCTGGGGTCCCACCGGGACAGGGGCCTACGAGCAGTACTTC
j_call: TRBJ1-5; cdr3_length: 14; clone_size: NA; v_call: TRBV2; d_call: TRBD1; cdr3_aa: CASKQDRVDQPQHF; cdr3_nt: TGTGCCAGCAAACAGGACAGGGTTGATCAGCCCCAGCATTTT
j_call: TRBJ1-3; cdr3_length: 13; clone_size: NA; v_call: TRBV27; d_call: NA; cdr3_aa: CASSSTRGNTIYF; cdr3_nt: TGTGCCAGCAGTTCGACCAGGGGAAACACCATATATTTT
j_call: TRBJ1-1; cdr3_length: 14; clone_size: NA; v_call: TRBV7-9; d_call: NA; cdr3_aa: CASSFNPTYTEAFF; cdr3_nt: TGTGCCAGCAGCTTTAACCCTACTTACACTGAAGCTTTCTTT
j_call: TRBJ1-2; cdr3_length: 12; clone_size: NA; v_call: TRBV7-2; d_call: TRBD1; cdr3_aa: CASSWRGRGYTF; cdr3_nt: TGTGCCAGCAGCTGGAGGGGGCGTGGCTACACCTTC
j_call: TRBJ1-4; cdr3_length: 16; clone_size: NA; v_call: TRBV7-6; d_call: TRBD1; cdr3_aa: CASKQSGTALNEKLFF; cdr3_nt: TGTGCCAGCAAGCAAAGCGGGACAGCGCTCAATGAAAAACTGTTTTTT
j_call: TRBJ1-5; cdr3_length: 15; clone_size: NA; v_call: TRBV5-1; d_call: NA; cdr3_aa: CASSSGIDSNQPQHF; cdr3_nt: TGCGCCAGCAGCTCCGGGATAGATAGCAATCAGCCCCAGCATTTT
j_call: TRBJ1-4; cdr3_length: 14; clone_size: NA; v_call: TRBV5-4; d_call: NA; cdr3_aa: CASSLGQTNEKLFF; cdr3_nt: TGTGCCAGCAGCTTGGGACAGACTAATGAAAAACTGTTTTTT
j_call: TRBJ2-7; cdr3_length: 14; clone_size: NA; v_call: TRBV27; d_call: NA; cdr3_aa: CASSLRGPVIEQYF; cdr3_nt: TGTGCCAGCAGTTTACGGGGGCCAGTGATCGAGCAGTACTTC
j_call: TRBJ2-5; cdr3_length: 12; clone_size: once; v_call: TRBV25-1; d_call: NA; cdr3_aa: CASAGVQETQYF; cdr3_nt: TGTGCCAGCGCCGGCGTCCAAGAGACCCAGTACTTC
j_call: TRBJ2-1; cdr3_length: 16; clone_size: NA; v_call: TRBV27; d_call: NA; cdr3_aa: CASSFPGVAGYNEQFF; cdr3_nt: TGTGCCAGCAGTTTCCCCGGGGTGGCGGGCTACAATGAGCAGTTCTTC
j_call: TRBJ1-1; cdr3_length: 15; clone_size: NA; v_call: TRBV5-1; d_call: TRBD1; cdr3_aa: CASSPWTGPNTEAFF; cdr3_nt: TGCGCCAGCAGCCCGTGGACAGGACCGAACACTGAAGCTTTCTTT
j_call: TRBJ2-1; cdr3_length: 17; clone_size: NA; v_call: TRBV27; d_call: NA; cdr3_aa: CASSLTKRVSSYNEQFF; cdr3_nt: TGTGCCAGCAGTCTAACCAAGCGGGTCAGCTCCTACAATGAGCAGTTCTTC
j_call: TRBJ1-2; cdr3_length: 14; clone_size: NA; v_call: TRBV30; d_call: NA; cdr3_aa: CAWSPLTGMSGYTF; cdr3_nt: TGTGCCTGGAGTCCCCTAACAGGGATGTCTGGCTACACCTTC
j_call: TRBJ2-1; cdr3_length: 16; clone_size: NA; v_call: TRBV7-9; d_call: TRBD2; cdr3_aa: CASSLGAGRSYNEQFF; cdr3_nt: TGTGCCAGCAGCCTAGGAGCGGGGCGCTCCTACAATGAGCAGTTCTTC
j_call: TRBJ1-2; cdr3_length: 13; clone_size: NA; v_call: TRBV19; d_call: NA; cdr3_aa: CASKGGGPDGYTF; cdr3_nt: TGTGCCAGTAAGGGCGGAGGCCCCGATGGCTACACCTTC
j_call: TRBJ2-7; cdr3_length: 12; clone_size: NA; v_call: TRBV27; d_call: NA; cdr3_aa: CASSLWESEQYF; cdr3_nt: TGTGCCAGCAGTTTATGGGAGTCCGAGCAGTACTTC
j_call: TRBJ2-7; cdr3_length: 16; clone_size: NA; v_call: TRBV7-6; d_call: TRBD2; cdr3_aa: CASSPAGGPSSYEQYF; cdr3_nt: TGTGCCAGCAGCCCAGCGGGAGGACCAAGCTCCTACGAGCAGTACTTC
j_call: TRBJ2-7; cdr3_length: 12; clone_size: NA; v_call: TRBV7-2; d_call: NA; cdr3_aa: CASSLEAGEQYF; cdr3_nt: TGTGCCAGCAGCTTAGAGGCAGGCGAGCAGTACTTC